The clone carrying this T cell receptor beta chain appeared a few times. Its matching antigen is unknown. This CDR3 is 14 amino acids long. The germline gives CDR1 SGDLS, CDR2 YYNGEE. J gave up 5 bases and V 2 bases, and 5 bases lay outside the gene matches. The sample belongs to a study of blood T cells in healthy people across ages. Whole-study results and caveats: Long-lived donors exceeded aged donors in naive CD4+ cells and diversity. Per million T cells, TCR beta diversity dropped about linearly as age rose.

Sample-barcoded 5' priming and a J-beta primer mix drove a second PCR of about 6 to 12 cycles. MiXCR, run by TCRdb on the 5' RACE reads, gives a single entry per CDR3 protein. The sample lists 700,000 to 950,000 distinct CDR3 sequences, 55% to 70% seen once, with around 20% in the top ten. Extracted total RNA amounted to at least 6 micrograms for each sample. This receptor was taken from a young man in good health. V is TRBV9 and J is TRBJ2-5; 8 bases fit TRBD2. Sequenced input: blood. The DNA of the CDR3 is TGTGCCAGCAGCGTCGGGGGGGCCAGGGAGACCCAGTACTTC. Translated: CASSVGGARETQYF.